Here is one T cell receptor beta chain with its context. Its target is unknown. The data originate from a study of T cells in Graves' hyperthyroidism and ophthalmopathy. Ophthalmopathy patients showed a Clinical Activity Score of at least 3, NOSPECS grade of at least 4 and duration under 3 months. Investigators excluded patients with uncontrolled infection, other autoimmune disease, pregnancy or lactation. Germline V lookup: CDR1 SGHKS, CDR2 YYEKEE (reference sequence). The CDR3 consists of 16 residues. Losses at the gene ends were 4 bases for V and 2 bases for J; bases not matched to a gene: 6. RNA transcripts provided the source from which TCR beta CDR3 regions were amplified. Researchers ran a first-round RT-PCR on the TCR CDR3 using the HTBI primer set. TCRdb independently ran MiXCR on the multiplex PCR reads; one entry per CDR3 protein. The table shows 450,000 to 500,000 distinct CDR3 sequences, with roughly 22% occurring only once.

Study-level results: Ophthalmopathy stood apart from stable hyperthyroidism in a 13 V-J model. Researchers found most expanded thyroid clonotypes above 0.001 in blood as well.

This sequence joins TRBV5-5 and TRBJ2-1; 10 bases are a match to TRBD2. This clonotype was sampled from a woman in her 70s with Graves' ophthalmopathy. Specimen: blood. CDR3: CASSPTSGVTYNEQFF. In DNA form, the CDR3 reads TGTGCCAGCAGCCCCACTAGCGGGGTAACCTACAATGAGCAGTTCTTC.